This T cell receptor (beta chain) was captured in a study of siplizumab effects on memory and regulatory T cells. Study results and limitations: Confirmation that proliferating Tregs from siplizumab cultures had suppressive function was not obtained. Treatment with siplizumab left mappable alloreactive CD4+ clones averaging approximately 68% Treg-derived, compared with around 29% in controls.

Only in-frame clones appear in the TCRdb table, and some are missing; sequencing was by immunoSEQ multiplex PCR. The sample consists of approximately 84,000 clones, approximately 95% of them appearing once. A word on this clone: Its antigen is unknown.

Trimming took off 1 base at V and 8 bases at J, with 18 bases between the two ends. This CDR3 has 16 amino acids. CDR1 and CDR2 from the germline V gene are SGHTA and FQGNSA. This receptor was identified in a human donor in good health. The chain couples TRBV7-2 to TRBJ2-4; D is unresolved. Sequenced sample: CD8+ T cells sorted from blood. The CDR3 sequence: CASSLVGRLGSDIQYF. Written as DNA, the CDR3 is TGTGCCAGCAGCTTAGTGGGCAGGTTGGGGTCGGACATTCAGTACTTC.